This passage covers 7 T cell receptor beta chains from one sample sequenced in a study of cytomegalovirus exposure and HLA in healthy donors (TCRdb year 2017). The library was obtained by the immunoSEQ multiplex PCR assay. The multiplex PCR relied on a mix of 60 forward primers for TCR Vbeta segments and 13 reverse primers for TCR Jbeta segments. TCRdb holds this immuneACCESS table with in-frame rearrangements only. Some clones are missing; in checked studies, unresolved V genes explain under half, and the rest has no known cause. The sample's own table lists some 89,000 clones. The ten largest clones represent 3% to 4% of the sample. What was sequenced was PBMCs. The receptors were gathered from a woman aged 25 to 39 in good health and CMV-seronegative.

In DNA form, the CDR3 reads TGTGCCAGCAGTTACTCGAACCCCTACGAGCAGTACTTC. Amino acid sequence: CASSYSNPYEQYF. V gene TRBV6-6 combines with J gene TRBJ2-5; no firm D call. The DNA end is more similar to TRBJ2-7, so the J call may be wrong. The CDR3 has 13 amino acids. CDR1 is MNHNY, CDR2 SVGAGI, per germline (reference sequence).

The chain couples TRBV27 to TRBJ1-3; a possible D gene is TRBD1 (5 bases). V shed 5 bases and J shed 2 bases, with 16 bases lying between them. CDR1 and CDR2 (germline): MNHEY, SMNVEV (reference sequence). The CDR3 runs to 16 residues. The CDR3 DNA reads TGTGCCAGCAGTCTGGGGGTCAGGGAGGCTGGAAACACCATATATTTT. Translated, it gives CASSLGVREAGNTIYF.

The chain links TRBV7-2 to TRBJ2-3, with TRBD2 matching 16 bases. CDR1 is SGHTA and CDR2 is FQGNSA in the germline V gene. The CDR3 consists of 17 residues. J lost 5 bases, V lost 4 bases, and 6 bases had no gene match. In DNA form, the CDR3 reads TGTGCCAGCAGCTCGGGACTAGCGGGGGGGCTATTAGATACGCAGTATTTT. Amino acids: CASSSGLAGGLLDTQYF.

This chain connects TRBV28 to TRBJ1-5; the D gene is possibly TRBD1 (5 bases). CDR1 and CDR2 (germline): MDHEN, SYDVKM. V shed 6 bases and J shed 10 bases, with 16 bases lying between them. The CDR3 is made up of 13 amino acids. The CDR3: CASSQDTSSPQHF. Here the CDR3 DNA reads TGTGCCAGCAGCCAGGACACCTCAAGTCCCCAGCATTTT.

The chain employs TRBV27 and TRBJ1-1, with D tentatively TRBD1 (5 bases). The germline V and J ends were trimmed by 4 bases and 4 bases, with 13 bases remaining between them. This CDR3 contains 14 residues. Germline V gene lookup returns CDR1 MNHEY and CDR2 SMNVEV (reference sequence). DNA for the CDR3: TGTGCCAGCAGTTCTCAGGGTCCTCGCACTGAAGCTTTCTTT. Its translation: CASSSQGPRTEAFF.

The gene calls are TRBV1 and TRBJ1-5; TRBD1, the table's D call, was not compared with the DNA. TRBV1 is described as a pseudogene. The CDR3 consists of 14 residues. Here the CDR3 DNA reads TGCACCAGCAGCCAAGAGGACAACAATCAGCCCCAGCATTTT. Amino acid sequence: CTSSQEDNNQPQHF.

The rearrangement joins TRBV5-1 to TRBJ2-7; 9 bases are a match to TRBD1. This CDR3 region has 14 residues. Germline V gene lookup returns CDR1 SGHRS and CDR2 YFSETQ. The V segment lost 5 bases and the J segment 2 bases; nucleotides outside the gene matches: 5. In DNA form, the CDR3 reads TGCGCCAGCAGACCCGGGACAGGGACCTACGAGCAGTACTTC. It yields the protein CASRPGTGTYEQYF.